Sequencing of this TCR beta chain was carried out in a study of blood T cells in healthy people across ages. Then a second PCR, running roughly 6 to 12 cycles, was carried out with a sample-barcoded 5' primer and a J-beta primer mix. TCRdb reanalysed the 5' RACE reads using MiXCR and keeps one entry per CDR3 protein. The repertoire holds about 830,000 distinct CDR3 sequences, with 62% as singletons. Every donor provided 7.5 to 10 milliliters of peripheral blood. CDR1 is LGHNA, CDR2 YSLEER, per germline. CDR3 length: 18 amino acids. Worth noting for this clonotype: Mismatch with germline at one junction end may stem from a read error.

This TCR was sampled from a man aged 30 to 45 in good health. Sequencing was performed on blood. The chain has TRBV4-3 and TRBJ2-3; TRBD2 matches at 16 bases. CDR3 residues: CASSPGLAGGPYTGTQYF. Here the CDR3 DNA reads TGCGCCAGCAGCCCGGGACTAGCGGGGGGGCCTTACACAGGTACGCAGTATTTT.